One and the same sample provided the 2 T cell receptor beta chains below, sequenced in a study of CD4 T cells in relation to SARS-CoV-2 and coronaviruses. The data were produced by immunoSEQ multiplex PCR, yet TCRdb's version contains in-frame clones alone and is incomplete. The sample yields 25,000 to 30,000 clones, roughly 80% seen once. Before the COVID-19 pandemic, during about 2011-2019, CD4+ T cells were taken from unexposed donors. The cells were cultured for 9 to 11 days before CD4+ T cells were isolated. Their recognized antigens are unknown. Sequences were obtained from CD4+ T cells from PBMCs, cultured in vitro. The receptors originated from a human donor in good health.

The V gene is TRBV7-3, the J gene TRBJ2-3, with TRBD2 matching 13 bases. Germline V CDR1 and CDR2: SGHTA, FQGTGA. The CDR3 contains 15 residues. Trimming at V came to 5 bases and at J to 4 bases, leaving 3 bases not matched to a gene. The CDR3 sequence is CASSKLAGGSDTQYF. CDR3 nucleotides: TGTGCCAGCAGCAAACTAGCGGGAGGGTCAGATACGCAGTATTTT.

This sequence joins TRBV11-1 and TRBJ1-6, with D unclear. Germline-derived CDR1 and CDR2 are SGHAT and FQDESV (reference sequence). Trimming left V 1 base short and J 10 bases short, with 8 bases between. CDR3 length equals 13 residues. For the CDR3, the DNA is TGTGCCAGCAGCTTAGACGCCTACTCACCCCTCCACTTT. This encodes CASSLDAYSPLHF.